This TCR beta chain came from a study of T cell responses to AZD1222 COVID-19 vaccine. Whole-study findings and limits: There were vaccine-associated CD4 TCRs across spike, dominant at 160-218 and 743-854. There were repertoire samples only from the period after the peak T cell response. White British people made up most donors, females outnumbered males, and clonal diversity was possibly underestimated. Increased Spike-specific TCR breadth and depth were observed after two AZD1222 doses.

Germline values: CDR1 MNHEY, CDR2 SVGEGT. The CDR3 consists of 17 residues. The V end was cut by 4 bases, the J end by 0 bases, with 16 bases between. The repertoire was sequenced with immunoSEQ multiplex PCR; TCRdb's copy has only in-frame clones and lacks some. This sample has roughly 130,000 clones, with about 82% found just once. In regard to this clone: What it recognizes is unknown.

Source: peripheral blood, taken on day 0 of AZD1222 vaccination. V is TRBV6-2 or TRBV6-3 and J is TRBJ2-1; D is ambiguous. This clonotype was obtained from an adult in good health. CDR3 nucleotide sequence: TGTGCCAGCAGTTCTCTCCGGGCGGTGAGCTCCTACAATGAGCAGTTCTTC. Its protein product is CASSSLRAVSSYNEQFF.